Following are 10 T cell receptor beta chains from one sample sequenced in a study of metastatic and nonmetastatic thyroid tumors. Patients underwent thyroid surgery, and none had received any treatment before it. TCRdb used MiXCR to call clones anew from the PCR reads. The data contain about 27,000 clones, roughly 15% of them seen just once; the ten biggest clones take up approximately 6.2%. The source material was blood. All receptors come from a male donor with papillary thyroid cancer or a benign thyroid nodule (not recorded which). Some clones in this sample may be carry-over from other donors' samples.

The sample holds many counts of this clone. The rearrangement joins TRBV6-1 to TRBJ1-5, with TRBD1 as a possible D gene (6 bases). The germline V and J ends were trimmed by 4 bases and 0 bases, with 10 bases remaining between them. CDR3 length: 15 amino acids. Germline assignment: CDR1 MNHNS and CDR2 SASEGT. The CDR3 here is CASSATGYSNQPQHF. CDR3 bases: TGTGCCAGCAGTGCGACAGGTTATAGCAATCAGCCCCAGCATTTT.

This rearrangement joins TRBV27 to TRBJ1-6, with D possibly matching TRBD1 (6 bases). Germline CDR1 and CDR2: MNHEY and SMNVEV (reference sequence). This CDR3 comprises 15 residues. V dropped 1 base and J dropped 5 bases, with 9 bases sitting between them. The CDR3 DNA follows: TGTGCCAGCAGTTTATTAGGACAGAATAATTCACCCCTCCACTTT. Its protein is CASSLLGQNNSPLHF.

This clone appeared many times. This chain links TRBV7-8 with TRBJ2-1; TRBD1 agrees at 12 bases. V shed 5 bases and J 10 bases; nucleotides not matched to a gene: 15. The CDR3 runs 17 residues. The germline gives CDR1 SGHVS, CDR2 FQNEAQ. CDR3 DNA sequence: TGTGCCAGCAGCCCTCTGCCGGGACAGGGGGCCGCAGGGGAGCAGTTCTTC. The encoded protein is CASSPLPGQGAAGEQFF.

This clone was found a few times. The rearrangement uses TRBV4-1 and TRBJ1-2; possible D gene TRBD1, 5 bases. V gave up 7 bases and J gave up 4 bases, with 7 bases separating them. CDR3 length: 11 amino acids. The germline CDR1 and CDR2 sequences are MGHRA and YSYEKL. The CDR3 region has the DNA TGCGCCAGCAATGGGGGCTATGGCTACACCTTC. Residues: CASNGGYGYTF.

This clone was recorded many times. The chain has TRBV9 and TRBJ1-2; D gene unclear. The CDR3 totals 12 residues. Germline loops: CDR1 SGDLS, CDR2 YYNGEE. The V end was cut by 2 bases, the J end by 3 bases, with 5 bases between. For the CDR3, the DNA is TGTGCCAGCAGCGTTGGTTACTATGGCTACACCTTC. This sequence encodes CASSVGYYGYTF.

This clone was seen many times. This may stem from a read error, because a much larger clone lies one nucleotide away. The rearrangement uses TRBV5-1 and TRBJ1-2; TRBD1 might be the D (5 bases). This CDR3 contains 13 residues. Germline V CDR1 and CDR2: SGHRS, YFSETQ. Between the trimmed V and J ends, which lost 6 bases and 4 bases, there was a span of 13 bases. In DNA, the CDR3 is TGCGCCAGCACCATGGGGCTTAGCTATGGCTACACCTTC. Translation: CASTMGLSYGYTF.

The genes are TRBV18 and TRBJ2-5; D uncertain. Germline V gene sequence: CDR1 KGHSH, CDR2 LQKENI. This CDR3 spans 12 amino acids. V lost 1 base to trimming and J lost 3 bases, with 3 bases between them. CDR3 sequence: CASSPQEETQYF. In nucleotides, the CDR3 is TGTGCCAGCTCACCACAGGAAGAGACCCAGTACTTC.

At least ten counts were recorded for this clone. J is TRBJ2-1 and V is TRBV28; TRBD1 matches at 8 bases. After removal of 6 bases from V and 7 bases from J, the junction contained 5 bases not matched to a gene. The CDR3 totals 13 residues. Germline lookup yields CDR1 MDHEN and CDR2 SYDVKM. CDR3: CASRTGGRNEQFF. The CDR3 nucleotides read TGTGCCAGCAGAACAGGGGGTAGGAATGAGCAGTTCTTC.

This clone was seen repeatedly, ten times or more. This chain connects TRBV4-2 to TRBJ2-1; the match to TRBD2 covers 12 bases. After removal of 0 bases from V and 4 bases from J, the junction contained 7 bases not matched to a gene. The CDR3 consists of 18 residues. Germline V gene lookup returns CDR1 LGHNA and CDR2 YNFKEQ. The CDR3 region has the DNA TGTGCCAGCAGCCAAGATACTAGCGGGAGGAGGCCATACAATGAGCAGTTCTTC. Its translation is CASSQDTSGRRPYNEQFF.

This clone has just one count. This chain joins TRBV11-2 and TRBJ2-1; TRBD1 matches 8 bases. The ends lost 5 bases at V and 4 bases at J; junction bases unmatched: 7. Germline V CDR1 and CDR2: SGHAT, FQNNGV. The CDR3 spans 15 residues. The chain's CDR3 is CASSLGTGLYNEQFF. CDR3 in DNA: TGTGCCAGCAGCCTAGGGACAGGTCTGTACAATGAGCAGTTCTTC. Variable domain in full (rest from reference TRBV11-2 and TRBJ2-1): EAGVAQSPRYKIIEKRQSVAFWCNPISGHATLYWYQQILGQGPKLLIQFQNNGVVDDSQLPKDRFSAERLKGVDSTLKIQPAKLEDSAVYLCASSLGTGLYNEQFFGPGTRLTVL.